Presented here are 27 T cell receptor beta chains from one specimen sequenced in a study of blood T cell repertoires in COVID-19. Profiled with immunoSEQ multiplex PCR; TCRdb holds only in-frame clones, not every one. The data contain approximately 450,000 clones, 80% to 90% of them singletons. The sample taken for sequencing was PBMCs or T cells enriched from blood (not recorded which). The receptors here all came from a young man who had recovered from COVID-19.

DNA of the CDR3: TGTGCCAGTAGTACACTAGCGGGAAGCTCCTACGAGCAGTACTTC. This translates into CASSTLAGSSYEQYF. This sequence joins TRBV19 and TRBJ2-7; 10 bases line up with TRBD2. Germline CDR1 LNHDA, CDR2 SQIVND (reference sequence). Trimming cost V 4 bases and J 0 bases; bases outside gene matches: 3. This CDR3 region has 15 residues.

The chain is built from TRBV7-6 and TRBJ2-5, with 9 bases matching TRBD2. The CDR3 has 17 residues. V lost 1 base to trimming and J lost 5 bases; unmatched junction nucleotides: 11. Looked up from germline, CDR1 is SGHVS and CDR2 is FNYEAQ. This CDR3 is CASSLVFSREGPETQYF. CDR3 nucleotides: TGTGCCAGCAGCTTAGTTTTTTCGCGGGAGGGCCCGGAGACCCAGTACTTC.

V usage is TRBV6-4 and J usage is TRBJ2-1; 8 bases line up with TRBD2. V gave up 0 bases and J gave up 0 bases; unmatched junction bases: 4. The CDR3 is made up of 17 amino acids. The germline CDR1 and CDR2 sequences are MRHNA and SNTAGT. CDR3 in DNA: TGTGCCAGCAGTGACTCGGTCCTAGCGGGCTCCTACAATGAGCAGTTCTTC. Protein: CASSDSVLAGSYNEQFF.

To note about this clone: At one boundary the junction diverges from the germline segment, which might be a read error. CDR3 DNA: TGTGCTAGCAGCCCTCGGACTAGCGGGACTGATACGCAGTATTTT. It specifies CASSPRTSGTDTQYF. The rearrangement links TRBV7-7 to TRBJ2-3; 12 bases are a match to TRBD2. Germline values: CDR1 SSHAT, CDR2 FNYEAQ (reference sequence). The CDR3 has 15 amino acids. The full variable domain, rest sourced from reference TRBV7-7 and TRBJ2-3, is GAGVSQSPRYKVTKRGQDVTLRCDPISSHATLYWYQQALGQGPEFLTYFNYEAQPDKSGLPSDRFSAERPEGSISTLTIQRTEQRDSAMYRCASSPRTSGTDTQYFGPGTRLTVL.

The V call is TRBV6-5, the J call TRBJ1-1; D gene ambiguous. There are 12 residues in the CDR3. V lost 2 bases to trimming and J lost 7 bases, with 8 bases between them. CDR1 is MNHEY, CDR2 SVGAGI, per germline. CDR3 in DNA: TGTGCCAGCAGTTACGAATTCGGTGAAGCTTTCTTT. Residues: CASSYEFGEAFF.

This clone was detected only once. The chain employs TRBV28 and TRBJ2-2; D perhaps matches TRBD2 (5 bases). CDR3 length equals 15 residues. Trimming took 5 bases from V and 5 from J, leaving 15 bases between them. Germline CDR1 MDHEN, CDR2 SYDVKM. CDR3 nucleotide sequence: TGTGCCAGCAGTCCTGATAGGACTTATACCGGGGAGCTGTTTTTT. It is translated as CASSPDRTYTGELFF.

V usage is TRBV7-3 and J usage is TRBJ2-1; 8 bases fit TRBD2. Losses at the gene ends were 5 bases for V and 7 bases for J; bases not matched to a gene: 10. This CDR3 is 15 amino acids long. Germline V gene sequence: CDR1 SGHTA, CDR2 FQGTGA. The CDR3 spells CASSPQTSAWNEQFF. DNA of the CDR3: TGTGCCAGCAGCCCTCAGACTAGCGCATGGAATGAGCAGTTCTTC. Full variable domain (missing parts from reference TRBV7-3 and TRBJ2-1): GAGVSQTPSNKVTEKGKYVELRCDPISGHTALYWYRQSLGQGPEFLIYFQGTGAADDSGLPNDRFFAVRPEGSVSTLKIQRTERGDSAVYLCASSPQTSAWNEQFFGPGTRLTVL.

The chain joins TRBV9 to TRBJ1-3; D unresolved. Trimming removed 0 bases at V and 3 bases at J, with 13 bases between. The CDR3 contains 16 residues. Germline V gene lookup returns CDR1 SGDLS and CDR2 YYNGEE. CDR3 region: CASSVDQGGFGNTIYF. The CDR3 DNA follows: TGTGCCAGCAGCGTAGATCAAGGAGGGTTTGGAAACACCATATATTTT.

This rearrangement joins TRBV4-1 to TRBJ2-7, with TRBD2 identical over 7 bases. The germline V gene encodes CDR1 MGHRA and CDR2 YSYEKL. The V and J ends lost 4 bases and 3 bases, in that order; junction bases with no gene match: 6. The CDR3 contains 14 residues. The CDR3 sequence: CASSPVAGSYEQYF. In DNA, the CDR3 is TGCGCCAGCAGCCCCGTAGCGGGCAGCTACGAGCAGTACTTC.

The chain links TRBV24-1 to TRBJ2-2; 9 nucleotides match TRBD2. J lost 7 bases, V lost 7 bases, and 3 bases had no gene match. Germline CDR1 reads KGHDR; CDR2 reads SFDVKD. This CDR3 comprises 13 residues. The chain's CDR3 is CATSGTSIGELFF. The CDR3 region has the DNA TGTGCCACCAGCGGGACTAGCATCGGGGAGCTGTTTTTT.

The chain has TRBV4-1 and TRBJ2-1; the match to TRBD2 covers 11 bases. CDR1 and CDR2 (germline): MGHRA, YSYEKL. The CDR3 runs 17 residues. Unmatched junction bases numbered 6, after V lost 1 base and J lost 4 bases. CDR3 DNA: TGCGCCAGCAGCCAAGGGGGACTAGCGGTAGGGTACAATGAGCAGTTCTTC. It translates to CASSQGGLAVGYNEQFF.

This rearrangement joins TRBV7-9 to TRBJ2-5; the match to TRBD2 covers 9 bases. J lost 4 bases, V lost 5 bases, and 5 bases had no gene match. Germline CDR1 and CDR2: SEHNR and FQNEAQ (reference sequence). CDR3 length equals 14 residues. The DNA of the CDR3 is TGTGCCAGCAGCCCGGGACTAGCAGGAGAGACCCAGTACTTC. This gives the protein CASSPGLAGETQYF.

V is TRBV15 and J is TRBJ2-3, with 8 bases fitting TRBD1. The CDR3 spans 15 residues. Trimming cost V 0 bases and J 6 bases; bases outside gene matches: 5. The germline gives CDR1 LNHNV, CDR2 YYDKDF (reference sequence). The chain's CDR3 is CATSRDLQGADTQYF. CDR3 nucleotides: TGTGCCACCAGCAGAGACCTGCAGGGGGCTGATACGCAGTATTTT.

The chain combines TRBV3-1 (or the pseudogene TRBV3-2) with TRBJ2-6; tentatively, D is TRBD1 (6 bases). Germline V gene lookup returns CDR1 LGHDT and CDR2 YNNKEL (reference sequence). The CDR3 extends over 15 amino acids. Trimming shortened V by 1 base and J by 12 bases, and 16 bases separated the two germline ends. Here the CDR3 reads CASSQVNKGVGVLTF. The CDR3 DNA reads as TGTGCCAGCAGCCAAGTGAACAAGGGGGTCGGCGTCCTGACTTTC.

This clone was recorded once. The chain carries TRBV16 and TRBJ1-2; 7 positions agree with TRBD1. The germline V gene encodes CDR1 KGHSY and CDR2 FQNENV. The CDR3 consists of 17 residues. The junction had 10 bases not matched to a gene; V was cut back by 3 bases and J by 0 bases. The CDR3 DNA reads TGTGCCAGCAGCCATGTTAGTCGGGACAGATCTAACTATGGCTACACCTTC. This codes for CASSHVSRDRSNYGYTF.

The V and J genes are TRBV28 and TRBJ2-5, with D unresolved. Deletions cut 6 bases from V and 4 bases from J, with 12 bases between. Germline V gene sequence: CDR1 MDHEN, CDR2 SYDVKM. CDR3 length equals 13 residues. The CDR3 spells CASSPPSRETQYF. DNA of the CDR3: TGTGCCAGCAGCCCCCCGAGTCGAGAGACCCAGTACTTC.

The chain combines TRBV12-3 or TRBV12-4 with TRBJ2-3; a weak D match, TRBD2 (6 bases). With 10 bases removed from V and 1 base from J, the gap between germline ends came to 12 bases. The CDR3 covers 13 residues. The CDR3 nucleotides are TGTGCCACCGGGACTCCGGGCACAGATACGCAGTATTTT. It specifies CATGTPGTDTQYF.

The J gene is TRBJ2-3, the V gene TRBV3-1 (or the pseudogene TRBV3-2); D not certain. The CDR3 consists of 13 residues. Germline lookup yields CDR1 LGHDT and CDR2 YNNKEL (reference sequence). V gave up 4 bases and J gave up 10 bases, with 15 bases separating them. Here the CDR3 reads CASSPSASRAQYF. CDR3 coding DNA: TGTGCCAGCAGCCCCAGCGCGTCCCGGGCGCAGTATTTT.

This clone has more than one count but fewer than ten. The chain carries TRBV19 and TRBJ1-3, with a tentative D call TRBD1 (6 bases). The V gene lost 4 bases and the J gene lost 0 bases, with 13 bases spanning the gap. The CDR3 contains 16 residues. CDR1 and CDR2 from the germline V gene are LNHDA and SQIVND (reference sequence). CDR3 bases: TGTGCCAGTAGTAAAAGACAGGCGGTCTCTGGAAACACCATATATTTT. Amino acids: CASSKRQAVSGNTIYF.

J is TRBJ1-1 and V is TRBV7-9, with TRBD1 identical over 9 bases. Trimming at V came to 5 bases and at J to 5 bases, leaving 9 bases not matched to a gene. Looked up from germline, CDR1 is SEHNR and CDR2 is FQNEAQ (reference sequence). The CDR3 sequence is 15 residues long. The CDR3 nucleotides read TGTGCCAGCAGCCTAGAGGGACAGGGAGGGACTGAAGCTTTCTTT. Encoded protein: CASSLEGQGGTEAFF.

The chain carries TRBV12-3 or TRBV12-4 and TRBJ2-7; perhaps TRBD2 as D (6 bases). The CDR3 loop spans 13 amino acids. Trimming removed 7 bases at V and 2 bases at J, with 12 bases between. The CDR3 DNA follows: TGTGCCAGCACCCCCTCGGGGGCCTACGAGCAGTACTTC. Its protein product is CASTPSGAYEQYF.

This chain uses TRBV3-1 (or the pseudogene TRBV3-2) with TRBJ1-6; D possibly corresponds to TRBD1 (6 bases). V lost 7 bases and J lost 8, with 12 bases in between. Germline values: CDR1 LGHDT, CDR2 YNNKEL (reference sequence). This CDR3 has 13 amino acids. Here the CDR3 reads CASKLQGYSPLHF. CDR3 sequence (DNA): TGTGCCAGCAAATTACAGGGTTATTCACCCCTCCACTTT.

V and J are TRBV28 and TRBJ1-1, with TRBD1 identical over 7 bases. The CDR3 spans 16 residues. V dropped 10 bases and J dropped 1; count of bases not matched to a gene: 15. Germline lookup yields CDR1 MDHEN and CDR2 SYDVKM. The CDR3 region is CATDGWGHRGNTEAFF. The CDR3 DNA is TGTGCCACCGATGGGTGGGGACACAGGGGGAACACTGAAGCTTTCTTT.

This chain uses TRBV24-1 with TRBJ2-3; D is possibly TRBD2 (6 bases). This CDR3 has 14 amino acids. Germline assignment: CDR1 KGHDR and CDR2 SFDVKD. V lost 4 bases, J lost 2 bases, and 9 bases lay in between. The CDR3 loop reads CATSEGLNTDTQYF. In nucleotides, the CDR3 is TGTGCCACCAGTGAGGGACTTAACACAGATACGCAGTATTTT.

The rearrangement links TRBV6-5 to TRBJ1-5, with unresolved D. The V end was cut by 0 bases, the J end by 6 bases, with 9 bases between. The length of the CDR3 is 14 residues. In germline, CDR1 is MNHEY, CDR2 SVGAGI. The CDR3 spells CASSYSTVGQPQHF. The CDR3 nucleotides read TGTGCCAGCAGTTACTCGACTGTAGGTCAGCCCCAGCATTTT.

This chain's CDR3 is CASSLDSLAGAGELFF. CDR3 in DNA: TGTGCCAGCAGCTTAGATAGCCTAGCGGGAGCGGGGGAGCTGTTTTTT. This chain uses TRBV11-2 with TRBJ2-2, with 10 positions matching TRBD2. The V gene's germline CDR1 is SGHAT and CDR2 FQNNGV. The V segment lost 0 bases and the J segment 8 bases; nucleotides outside the gene matches: 6. This CDR3 is built from 16 residues.

The genes are TRBV19 and TRBJ1-4; D gene ambiguous. This CDR3 has 15 amino acids. Germline V gene sequence: CDR1 LNHDA, CDR2 SQIVND (reference sequence). The V and J ends lost 3 bases and 7 bases respectively, with 15 bases between them. The CDR3 spells CASSILSAGSEKLFF. The CDR3 DNA follows: TGTGCCAGTAGTATTCTCAGCGCCGGCAGTGAAAAACTGTTTTTT.